This passage covers 3 T cell receptor beta chains from one sample sequenced in a study of blood T cell repertoires in COVID-19. Clones were sequenced by immunoSEQ multiplex PCR, and TCRdb holds only the in-frame ones, with some missing. The profile covers 120,000 or so clones, with roughly three quarters appearing a single time and 37% taken by the ten largest. The sequenced sample consisted of peripheral blood. These receptors originate from a middle-aged man with active or convalescent COVID-19.

The chain uses TRBV3-1 (or the pseudogene TRBV3-2) and TRBJ1-6; TRBD1 aligns across 10 bases. Germline-derived CDR1 and CDR2 are LGHDT and YNNKEL (reference sequence). This CDR3 is built from 17 residues. Germline trimming cut 4 bases from V and 0 bases from J; bases unmatched to any gene: 3. Written as DNA, the CDR3 is TGTGCCAGCAGCCCGACAGGGGGCAGCTCCTATAATTCACCCCTCCACTTT. Encoded protein: CASSPTGGSSYNSPLHF.

J is TRBJ1-1 and V is TRBV5-6, with D possibly matching TRBD1 (6 bases). V shed 0 bases and J shed 11 bases, with 17 bases lying between them. The length of the CDR3 is 14 residues. CDR1 is SGHDT and CDR2 is YYEEEE in the germline V gene. CDR3 in DNA: TGTGCCAGCAGCTTGGTAGGTGGGGGCCCGGAGGCTTTCTTT. Translation: CASSLVGGGPEAFF.

The gene calls are TRBV5-1 and TRBJ2-7, with D unresolved. V lost 3 bases to trimming and J lost 2 bases, with 12 bases between them. The CDR3 has 14 residues. The germline V gene has CDR1 SGHRS and CDR2 YFSETQ. DNA for the CDR3: TGCGCCAGCAGCTCGCGCACCGCCACCTACGAGCAGTACTTC. Its protein product is CASSSRTATYEQYF.